The 24 T cell receptor beta chains given below trace back to one sample, sequenced in a study of technical replicates of blood from several donors. Profiled with immunoSEQ multiplex PCR; TCRdb holds only in-frame clones, not every one. The repertoire holds roughly 68,000 clones, with around 84% as singletons. Sequencing used PBMCs. Receptors were obtained from a human donor in good health. Some clones in this sample may be carry-over from other donors' samples.

The chain recombines TRBV7-2 with TRBJ2-3, with 8 nucleotides matching TRBD2. Germline V gene lookup returns CDR1 SGHTA and CDR2 FQGNSA. The V and J ends lost 4 bases and 6 bases, in that order; junction bases with no gene match: 15. The CDR3 is 17 residues long. The CDR3 loop reads CASSSRSSGWRADTQYF. The CDR3, as DNA: TGTGCCAGCAGCTCCCGGTCTAGCGGGTGGAGAGCGGATACGCAGTATTTT.

The chain employs TRBV11-1 and TRBJ1-6; D is unresolved. Germline assignment: CDR1 SGHAT and CDR2 FQDESV (reference sequence). V was cut by 3 bases and J by 10 bases, with 13 bases left in between. CDR3 length equals 14 residues. Here the CDR3 reads CASSFREFESPLHF. The CDR3 DNA reads TGTGCCAGCAGCTTTCGGGAGTTTGAATCACCCCTCCACTTT.

This chain uses TRBV7-3 with TRBJ2-5, with D tentatively TRBD1 (5 bases). The V gene's germline CDR1 is SGHTA and CDR2 FQGTGA. The CDR3 is 13 amino acids. V was clipped by 2 bases and J by 5 bases, with 9 bases between them. This CDR3 reads CASSLGATETQYF. As DNA, the CDR3 is TGTGCCAGCAGCTTAGGGGCTACGGAGACCCAGTACTTC.

The rearrangement links TRBV7-8 to TRBJ2-3; 7 nucleotides line up with TRBD2. With 3 bases clipped from V and 7 bases from J, the junction kept 10 bases outside the gene matches. This CDR3 has 15 amino acids. The germline CDR1 and CDR2 sequences are SGHVS and FQNEAQ. In nucleotides, the CDR3 is TGTGCCAGCAGCTTGCAAGCGGGGACGATTAATACGCAGTATTTT. This sequence encodes CASSLQAGTINTQYF.

The gene calls are TRBV7-9 and TRBJ2-1; 9 nucleotides line up with TRBD2. Germline V gene data show CDR1 as SEHNR and CDR2 as FQNEAQ (reference sequence). The CDR3 is 15 residues long. V shed 3 bases, J shed 4 bases, and the junction held 4 bases outside the gene matches. The CDR3 nucleotides are TGTGCCAGCAGCTTCGGCGGGAGGGGATACAATGAGCAGTTCTTC. Amino acids: CASSFGGRGYNEQFF.

The CDR3 is CASSQESRDGGSMNTEAFF. Here the CDR3 DNA reads TGTGCCAGCAGCCAAGAAAGTAGGGATGGGGGCAGCATGAACACTGAAGCTTTCTTT. The chain has TRBV4-2 and TRBJ1-1; D is possibly TRBD1 (6 bases). Germline V CDR1 and CDR2: LGHNA, YNFKEQ. The V and J ends lost 0 bases and 0 bases respectively, with 20 bases between them. The CDR3 has 19 amino acids.

This clone was seen a single time. V gene TRBV6-5 combines with J gene TRBJ2-5; TRBD2 agrees at 7 bases. The V segment lost 6 bases and the J segment 3 bases; nucleotides outside the gene matches: 10. The CDR3 length is 15 residues. Per the germline V gene, CDR1 is MNHEY and CDR2 is SVGAGI. The CDR3 bases are TGTGCCAGCAGGTCCGCGGGAGTGGTTGAAGAGACCCAGTACTTC. Residues: CASRSAGVVEETQYF.

This clone was seen a single time. The rearrangement links TRBV7-3 to TRBJ2-7; TRBD1 matches 8 bases. CDR1 SGHTA and CDR2 FQGTGA come from the germline V gene. The CDR3 sequence is 15 residues long. V lost 5 bases to trimming and J lost 3 bases; unmatched junction nucleotides: 9. CDR3 in DNA: TGTGCCAGCAGCCGCGACGGACAGGGTCTCTACGAGCAGTACTTC. This sequence encodes CASSRDGQGLYEQYF.

Only one count was recorded for this clone. CDR3 region: CASSQDKGSLREQYF. CDR3 DNA sequence: TGCGCCAGCAGCCAAGATAAAGGTTCCCTGAGGGAGCAGTACTTC. The chain is built from TRBV4-1 and TRBJ2-7; D uncertain. The CDR3 is 15 amino acids. The germline V gene has CDR1 MGHRA and CDR2 YSYEKL. Trimming removed 0 bases from V and 7 bases from J, with 16 bases in between.

The chain has TRBV12-5 and TRBJ1-1; no firm D call. The V end lost 7 bases, the J end lost 8 bases, and 11 bases lay between the germline ends. CDR1 is LGHNT, CDR2 FRNRAP, per germline. CDR3 length: 11 residues. CDR3 bases: TGTGCTAGTGCATCTACTAGGGAAGCTTTCTTT. It yields the protein CASASTREAFF.

The chain couples TRBV12-5 to TRBJ2-1, with a possible D match to TRBD2 (6 bases). Germline CDR1 LGHNT, CDR2 FRNRAP. The CDR3 sequence is 14 residues long. Trimming took 5 bases from V and 0 from J, leaving 8 bases between them. The chain's CDR3 is CASGGTGSYNEQFF. As DNA, the CDR3 is TGTGCTAGTGGTGGGACTGGCTCCTACAATGAGCAGTTCTTC.

J is TRBJ2-2 and V is TRBV25-1; 12 nucleotides align to TRBD1. After removal of 3 bases from V and 6 bases from J, the junction contained 5 bases not matched to a gene. CDR1 is MGHDK, CDR2 SYGVNS, per germline. This CDR3 is built from 16 residues. CDR3 in DNA: TGTGCCAGCAGTGACGGGACAGGGGGCTGGGCCGGGGAGCTGTTTTTT. Translated, it gives CASSDGTGGWAGELFF.

This chain uses TRBV5-4 with TRBJ2-7; 8 nucleotides align to TRBD1. CDR3 length equals 14 residues. In germline, CDR1 is SGHNT, CDR2 YYREEE (reference sequence). With 4 bases clipped from V and 5 bases from J, the junction kept 8 bases outside the gene matches. The CDR3 bases are TGTGCCAGCAGCCGCTCCGACAGGGGTAACGAGCAGTACTTC. Translated, it gives CASSRSDRGNEQYF.

The rearrangement joins TRBV7-9 to TRBJ1-4; D unresolved. CDR1 and CDR2 (germline): SEHNR, FQNEAQ (reference sequence). The CDR3 contains 17 residues. Trimming left V 0 bases short and J 7 bases short, with 18 bases between. As DNA, the CDR3 is TGTGCCAGCAGCTTAGCGGAGTTTGCGGGTGGAGGTGAAAAACTGTTTTTT. Amino acids: CASSLAEFAGGGEKLFF.

This sequence joins TRBV30 and TRBJ2-5; maybe TRBD2 (5 bases). The CDR3 covers 12 residues. In germline, CDR1 is GTSNPN, CDR2 SVGIG (reference sequence). The V end lost 2 bases, the J end lost 4 bases, and 8 bases lay between the germline ends. The CDR3 sequence is CAWSRGGETQYF. The CDR3 nucleotides are TGTGCCTGGAGTCGAGGAGGAGAGACCCAGTACTTC.

The chain couples TRBV11-2 to TRBJ2-1; 14 nucleotides align to TRBD2. The germline V gene has CDR1 SGHAT and CDR2 FQNNGV. The V gene end was trimmed by 4 bases and the J gene end by 8 bases; junction bases not matched to a gene: 7. CDR3 length: 16 residues. The CDR3 nucleotides are TGTGCCAGCAGCTCGCCGGGACTAGCGGGAGTACATGAGCAGTTCTTC. The encoded protein is CASSSPGLAGVHEQFF.

J is TRBJ2-1 and V is TRBV27; 8 bases match TRBD2. CDR1 is MNHEY, CDR2 SMNVEV, per germline (reference sequence). The V segment lost 3 bases and the J segment 4 bases; nucleotides outside the gene matches: 2. The CDR3 runs 14 residues. The CDR3 bases are TGTGCCAGCAGTTTGGCTAGCGGGTACAATGAGCAGTTCTTC. This gives the protein CASSLASGYNEQFF.

The chain couples TRBV6-6 to TRBJ2-2, with D unclear. The V gene's germline CDR1 is MNHNY and CDR2 SVGAGI (reference sequence). V was clipped by 7 bases and J by 7 bases, with 13 bases between them. This CDR3 has 13 residues. CDR3 in amino acids: CASIPSEFGELFF. In nucleotides, the CDR3 is TGTGCCAGCATCCCCTCCGAGTTCGGGGAGCTGTTTTTT.

The J gene is TRBJ2-7, the V gene TRBV28; 7 bases match TRBD2. The CDR3 sequence is 14 residues long. V was clipped by 5 bases and J by 3 bases; unmatched bases: 7. Germline assignment: CDR1 MDHEN and CDR2 SYDVKM. The CDR3, as DNA: TGTGCCAGCAGTCCCCCGGGAGGCTACTACGAGCAGTACTTC. As protein: CASSPPGGYYEQYF.

The chain has TRBV5-1 and TRBJ2-7; TRBD2 is a possible D gene (5 bases). The germline V gene has CDR1 SGHRS and CDR2 YFSETQ. The CDR3 contains 14 residues. V shed 1 base and J shed 1 base, with 9 bases lying between them. CDR3 loop: CASSLWTLSYEQYF. CDR3 nucleotide sequence: TGCGCCAGCAGCTTGTGGACTCTATCCTACGAGCAGTACTTC.

This clone was seen only once. This chain joins TRBV2 and TRBJ1-2; D not certain. The CDR3 runs 12 residues. Between the trimmed V and J ends, which lost 3 bases and 3 bases, there was a span of 5 bases. Germline values: CDR1 SNHLY, CDR2 FYNNEI. The CDR3 coding sequence is TGTGCCAGCAGTGACGCAGACTATGGCTACACCTTC. Its protein is CASSDADYGYTF.

This chain joins TRBV19 and TRBJ2-7, with D tentatively TRBD2 (6 bases). Germline V lookup: CDR1 LNHDA, CDR2 SQIVND (reference sequence). Trimming shortened V by 5 bases and J by 7 bases, and 21 bases separated the two germline ends. This CDR3 is 15 amino acids long. The CDR3 loop reads CASSPQGLGRGEQYF. The CDR3 bases are TGTGCCAGTAGTCCGCAGGGACTCGGGCGTGGGGAGCAGTACTTC. The full variable domain, completed using reference TRBV19 and TRBJ2-7, is DGGITQSPKYLFRKEGQNVTLSCEQNLNHDAMYWYRQDPGQGLRLIYYSQIVNDFQKGDIAEGYSVSREKKESFPLTVTSAQKNPTAFYLCASSPQGLGRGEQYFGPGTRLTVT.

V gene TRBV5-6 combines with J gene TRBJ1-1, with D possibly being TRBD1 (6 bases). Germline V gene lookup returns CDR1 SGHDT and CDR2 YYEEEE. V lost 0 bases, J lost 6 bases, and 15 bases lay in between. The CDR3 is 15 amino acids. This CDR3 reads CASSLVRTADAEAFF. The CDR3 DNA reads as TGTGCCAGCAGCTTGGTGAGGACAGCAGACGCTGAAGCTTTCTTT.

CDR3 sequence: CASSRDLAGLQETQYF. The CDR3 nucleotides are TGTGCCAGCAGCCGCGACTTAGCGGGACTCCAAGAGACCCAGTACTTC. V gene TRBV7-9 combines with J gene TRBJ2-5; 8 bases line up with TRBD2. This CDR3 is 16 amino acids long. Trimming removed 5 bases from V and 1 base from J; junction bases left unmatched: 9. Germline loops: CDR1 SEHNR, CDR2 FQNEAQ (reference sequence).